The source of this T cell receptor beta chain is a study of chemoradiotherapy in HPV16-positive cancers. Study-level background: Candidate HPV-specific T-cell clones and common TCR motifs came from functional assays in a couple of HPV16-positive patients.

The CDR3 loop spans 18 amino acids. In germline, CDR1 is SGHNT, CDR2 YYREEE (reference sequence). Between the trimmed V and J ends, which lost 0 bases and 0 bases, there was a span of 16 bases. Findings and caveats of the study: HPV-specific T cells were functionally defined from only a couple of HPV16-positive patients. Candidate HPV-specific clones and E7-related TCR motifs grew in tumor during treatment.

Sequencing used immunoSEQ multiplex PCR; TCRdb keeps in-frame clones, though not all of them. The sample lists about 32,000 clones; roughly 87% were seen once. Repeated repertoire sampling spanned the course of chemoradiotherapy. This clone was seen a handful of times. What it binds is not known. The genes are TRBV5-4 and TRBJ1-5; tentatively, D is TRBD1 (5 bases). Source: blood, taken from a patient who underwent chemoradiotherapy. The sequence was obtained from a human donor with HPV-associated anogenital cancer. The CDR3 region has the DNA TGTGCCAGCAGCTTGGGGTCAGGGAGAGGGAATAGCAATCAGCCCCAGCATTTT. It encodes CASSLGSGRGNSNQPQHF.